Given below is one T cell receptor beta chain in context. The data were obtained in a study of T cell changes during pregnancy in multiple sclerosis. The V and J ends lost 1 base and 6 bases respectively, with 22 bases between them. The V gene's germline CDR1 is SGHTA and CDR2 FQGNSA. The CDR3 is 18 residues long. The table came from immunoSEQ multiplex PCR; TCRdb's copy has only in-frame clones and leaves some out. Here the sample spans over 35,000 clones, 92% being singletons. The rearrangement joins TRBV7-2 to TRBJ2-1; D might be TRBD2 (6 bases). The source is a female donor with multiple sclerosis, enrolled in a pregnancy study. Sequenced here: CD8+ T cells from peripheral blood mononuclear cells, sampled in the first trimester of pregnancy. In nucleotides, the CDR3 is TGTGCCAGCAGCTTAGTGGAGGGTCAGGAGGGGTTCTGCAATGAGCAGTTCTTC. Its protein is CASSLVEGQEGFCNEQFF.